A selection of T cell receptor beta chains follows, all from one sample in a study of T cell responses to AZD1222 COVID-19 vaccine. Here immunoSEQ multiplex PCR was the method, and the copy in TCRdb shows in-frame clones only, minus some. This repertoire shows approximately 150,000 clones, 90% found once; its top ten account for about 3%. Material: peripheral blood, obtained on day 0 of AZD1222 vaccination. The receptors shown here come from an adult in good health. CDR3s include the opening cysteine and the closing phenylalanine or tryptophan. The D gene is left open where the match is weak. Where a row states a size, it is once, few, many or the class of an expanded clone; other rows omit it.

d_gene	j_gene	abundance	v_gene	CDR3nt	CDR3aa
.	TRBJ2-7	.	TRBV19	TGTGCCAGTAGTATGCGGCAGGGTGTTTCCTACGAGCAGTACTTC	CASSMRQGVSYEQYF
TRBD1	TRBJ1-2	.	TRBV19	TGTGCCACCTCGACAGGGGGCCCCTATGGCTACACCTTC	CATSTGGPYGYTF
TRBD1	TRBJ1-5	.	TRBV15	TGTGCCACCGGGACAGGGGGCTGGGGTCAGCCCCAGCATTTT	CATGTGGWGQPQHF
.	TRBJ1-2	.	TRBV5-4	TGTGCCAGCAGCTTAACCGAGAACAGGGTCTATGGCTACACCTTC	CASSLTENRVYGYTF
.	TRBJ1-1	.	TRBV2	TGTGCCAGCAGTGAACTGGGGGTCCCGAACACTGAAGCTTTCTTT	CASSELGVPNTEAFF
TRBD1	TRBJ2-7	.	TRBV14	TGTGCCAGCAGCCAAGGGACAGGGGGCTACGAGCAGTACTTC	CASSQGTGGYEQYF
TRBD2	TRBJ2-5	.	TRBV7-2	TGTGCCAGCACCTGGCCGGGGGGGGAAGAGACCCAGTACTTC	CASTWPGGEETQYF
.	TRBJ2-5	.	TRBV28	TGTGCCAGCAGCCGACAGCTTCAAGAGACCCAGTACTTC	CASSRQLQETQYF
TRBD2	TRBJ2-7	.	TRBV6-5	TGTGCCAGCAGTTACGCCGCGGGGGGGCAGGGATACGAGCAGTACTTC	CASSYAAGGQGYEQYF
.	TRBJ1-1	few	TRBV4-3	TGCGCCAGCAGCCAAGATTGGTGGGGAGCGGGGACTGAAGCTTTCTTT	CASSQDWWGAGTEAFF
.	TRBJ2-7	.	TRBV7-2	TGTGCCAGCAGCCAGCAAATTACCGGGCCCATCGACTACGAGCAGTACTTC	CASSQQITGPIDYEQYF
.	TRBJ1-5	.	TRBV6-1	TGTGCCAGCAGTGAGATGACAGGCTTCAATCAGCCCCAGCATTTT	CASSEMTGFNQPQHF
.	TRBJ2-1	.	TRBV4-2	TGTGCCAGCAGCCAAGGACGAGGGGTAGCCACGGGCGATGAGCAGTTCTTC	CASSQGRGVATGDEQFF
TRBD1	TRBJ2-1	once	TRBV29-1	TGCAGCGTTACCGACAGGGGGCGGCGGAATGAGCAGTTCTTC	CSVTDRGRRNEQFF
.	TRBJ1-2	.	TRBV29-1	TGCAGCGTTGATCACGGGGCCTTTGGCTACACCTTC	CSVDHGAFGYTF
TRBD1	TRBJ2-7	few	TRBV7-2	TGTGCCAGCAGCCCGTCGGGACAGGGGAGGCACGAGCAGTACTTC	CASSPSGQGRHEQYF
.	TRBJ2-7	.	TRBV15	TGTGCCACCAGCAGAGATTGGGTGGAGCAGTACTTC	CATSRDWVEQYF
.	TRBJ2-5	.	TRBV5-6	TGTGCCAGCAGCCCACACCAGGAGACCCAGTACTTC	CASSPHQETQYF
TRBD1	TRBJ2-5	.	TRBV7-2	TGTGCCTCGTCCGGACAGGGTGAAGGGACCCAGTACTTC	CASSGQGEGTQYF
.	TRBJ1-1	.	TRBV2	TGTGCCAGCAGACCACCGCGGGGGGCGCAAACTGAAGCTTTCTTT	CASRPPRGAQTEAFF
.	TRBJ2-1	.	TRBV9	TGTGCCAGCAGCGTAGGACTAGGGGGCTACAATGAGCAGTTCTTC	CASSVGLGGYNEQFF
.	TRBJ2-7	.	TRBV14	TGTGCCAGCAGCCAAGAATCAGTCTCCTACGAGCAGTACTTC	CASSQESVSYEQYF
TRBD1	TRBJ2-2	.	TRBV5-1	TGCGCCAGCAGCTCCGGGACAGGGGTAACCGGGGAGCTGTTTTTT	CASSSGTGVTGELFF
.	TRBJ2-5	.	TRBV19	TGTGCCAGTAGTCCTCGGGGTGGGAAGACCCAGTACTTC	CASSPRGGKTQYF
.	TRBJ1-6	.	TRBV2	TGTGCCAGCAGTGGGGGTGGGGGTTCACCCCTCCACTTT	CASSGGGGSPLHF
.	TRBJ1-5	.	TRBV7-9	TGTGCCAGCAGCTTAGATGGTCTCCAAACCGTCAATCAGCCCCAGCATTTT	CASSLDGLQTVNQPQHF
TRBD1	TRBJ2-7	.	TRBV7-2	TGTGCCAGCAGCCCCGGGACAGGGACCTACGAGCAGTACTTC	CASSPGTGTYEQYF
.	TRBJ1-5	.	TRBV6-2/TRBV6-3	TGTGCCAGCAGCCCGACCGGGGGGCTACGACAGCCCCAGCATTTT	CASSPTGGLRQPQHF
TRBD1	TRBJ2-2	.	TRBV9	TGTGCCAGCAGCGTAGATCGGACAGGGGGCGCGACCGGGGAGCTGTTTTTT	CASSVDRTGGATGELFF
TRBD2	TRBJ2-2	once	TRBV5-1	TGCGCCAGCAGAACGGGACTAGCGGCGAACACCGGGGAGCTGTTTTTT	CASRTGLAANTGELFF
.	TRBJ1-2	.	TRBV7-9	TGTGCCAGCAGCTCCAATCCTAACTATGGCTACACCTTC	CASSSNPNYGYTF
.	TRBJ2-4	once	TRBV4-3	TGCGCCAGCAGCCAAGCCCGGGACCCCAAAAACATTCAGTACTTC	CASSQARDPKNIQYF
.	TRBJ2-2	.	TRBV19	TGTGCCAGTAGTACCTTAGCGCAGAACACCGGGGAGCTGTTTTTT	CASSTLAQNTGELFF
TRBD2	TRBJ2-7	.	TRBV19	TGTGCCAGTAGTAAGTTGGGACTAGCGGACGCCTACGAGCAGTACTTC	CASSKLGLADAYEQYF
TRBD1	TRBJ1-1	.	TRBV7-2	TGTGCCAGCAGCTTAGTAGGGACAGGGGGCGTGAACACTGAAGCTTTCTTT	CASSLVGTGGVNTEAFF
.	TRBJ2-3	once	TRBV9	TGTGCCAGCAGCGTAGCTTCGGGGGCGATAGATACGCAGTATTTT	CASSVASGAIDTQYF
.	TRBJ1-6	.	TRBV28	TGTGCCAGCGGATCCCTTTTACAGGGAGATTCACCCCTCCACTTT	CASGSLLQGDSPLHF
TRBD2	TRBJ2-7	.	TRBV6-2/TRBV6-3	TGTGCCAGCAGTTCTAGGGGAGGGTACGAGCAGTACTTC	CASSSRGGYEQYF
TRBD1	TRBJ1-2	once	TRBV6-5	TGTGCCAGCAGGGGTCCGGGACAGGCTATCTATGGCTACACCTTC	CASRGPGQAIYGYTF
TRBD2	TRBJ2-1	.	TRBV5-1	TGCGCCAGCACCGGGACTAGCGGGGGGGCAAAGTACAATGAGCAGTTCTTC	CASTGTSGGAKYNEQFF
.	TRBJ1-4	.	TRBV7-8	TGTGCCAGCCATCCGGGGGGCCCTAATGAAAAACTGTTTTTT	CASHPGGPNEKLFF
.	TRBJ2-7	.	TRBV27	TGTGCCAGCAGTTTACCAGGTGGGGAGCAGTACTTC	CASSLPGGEQYF
.	TRBJ2-7	.	TRBV24-1	TGTGCCACCCCCCTTCGGGGCGAGAGCTCCTACGAGCAGTACTTC	CATPLRGESSYEQYF
TRBD1	TRBJ1-5	few	TRBV2	TGTGCCAGCAGGGGGGGACAGGGGTTTCAGCCCCAGCATTTT	CASRGGQGFQPQHF
TRBD2	TRBJ2-5	.	TRBV27	TGTGCCAGCAGTTTACCCACCCCGGGTAGCGGGGGGGCGATAAGAGAGACCCAGTACTTC	CASSLPTPGSGGAIRETQYF
.	TRBJ1-1	.	TRBV6-5	TGTGCCAGCAGTTACACGGGGACTGAAGCTTTCTTT	CASSYTGTEAFF
TRBD2	TRBJ2-7	.	TRBV11-2	TGTGCCAGCAGCTTAACTAGCGGGGGGGCCTGGTACGAGCAGTACTTC	CASSLTSGGAWYEQYF
.	TRBJ2-5	.	TRBV7-3	TGTGCCAGCAGCCCAGGGGGGGTGGGGCAAGAGACCCAGTACTTC	CASSPGGVGQETQYF